The 17 T cell receptor beta chains listed next were all sequenced from one sample in a study of human thymus T cells. Libraries were prepared by immunoSEQ multiplex PCR; TCRdb keeps only in-frame clonotypes and omits some of them. The sample holds about 46,000 clones, more than 85% seen once. Sequencing used blood. These receptors all come from a girl under three years old with a congenital heart defect but otherwise immunologically healthy.

The chain employs TRBV4-3 and TRBJ1-5; D might be TRBD1 (5 bases). V shed 0 bases and J shed 3 bases, with 12 bases lying between them. CDR1 is LGHNA, CDR2 YSLEER, per germline. This CDR3 contains 16 residues. CDR3 protein: CASSQESGTYNQPQHF. The CDR3 coding sequence is TGCGCCAGCAGCCAAGAGTCAGGGACTTACAATCAGCCCCAGCATTTT.

This chain uses TRBV7-6 with TRBJ2-7; 14 nucleotides match TRBD2. The CDR3 has 17 residues. Germline V gene lookup returns CDR1 SGHVS and CDR2 FNYEAQ. The J segment lost 3 bases and the V segment lost 5 bases, leaving 9 bases of the junction unmatched. The CDR3 nucleotides are TGTGCCAGCAGCCGACTAGCGGGAGGGCCGGAAAACTACGAGCAGTACTTC. As protein: CASSRLAGGPENYEQYF.

The chain's CDR3 is CASSINPGVLSGNTIYF. CDR3 nucleotide sequence: TGTGCCAGTAGTATTAATCCGGGGGTCCTCTCTGGAAACACCATATATTTT. The chain is built from TRBV19 and TRBJ1-3, with D tentatively TRBD1 (5 bases). With 3 bases removed from V and 0 bases from J, the gap between germline ends came to 15 bases. The CDR3 runs 17 residues. Germline CDR1 reads LNHDA; CDR2 reads SQIVND (reference sequence).

This clone appeared once. This chain links TRBV4-1 with TRBJ2-1; D gene unclear. Trimming took off 0 bases at V and 0 bases at J, with 3 bases between the two ends. This CDR3 has 14 amino acids. CDR1 is MGHRA, CDR2 YSYEKL, per germline. The CDR3 spells CASSQDSSYNEQFF. CDR3 coding DNA: TGCGCCAGCAGCCAAGATTCCTCCTACAATGAGCAGTTCTTC.

The chain couples TRBV2 to TRBJ2-6, with 12 bases matching TRBD2. Germline loops: CDR1 SNHLY, CDR2 FYNNEI. The CDR3 contains 18 residues. V gave up 3 bases and J gave up 1 base; unmatched junction bases: 4. The chain's CDR3 is CASSDGLAGYSGANVLTF. The CDR3 region has the DNA TGTGCCAGCAGTGACGGACTAGCGGGATATTCTGGGGCCAACGTCCTGACTTTC.

The rearrangement uses TRBV5-1 and TRBJ1-1; D not certain. The CDR3 consists of 14 residues. Trimming cost V 0 bases and J 5 bases, with 11 bases left between them. Per the germline V gene, CDR1 is SGHRS and CDR2 is YFSETQ. The CDR3 nucleotides read TGCGCCAGCAGCTTGGCCGAGGGTTGGACTGAAGCTTTCTTT. It encodes CASSLAEGWTEAFF.

V is TRBV5-6 and J is TRBJ1-2; weak D call: TRBD1 (6 bases). The CDR3 covers 14 residues. Germline values: CDR1 SGHDT, CDR2 YYEEEE. Trimming took 5 bases from V and 2 from J, leaving 13 bases between them. CDR3 protein: CASRGDNANYGYTF. The CDR3 DNA follows: TGTGCCAGCAGGGGGGACAACGCGAACTATGGCTACACCTTC.

The chain has TRBV27 and TRBJ2-7, with D possibly being TRBD1 (6 bases). Germline CDR1 and CDR2: MNHEY and SMNVEV (reference sequence). The germline V and J ends were trimmed by 5 bases and 6 bases, with 14 bases remaining between them. The CDR3 runs 13 residues. CDR3 region: CASSPYTGSEQYF. In nucleotides, the CDR3 is TGTGCCAGCAGTCCTTATACAGGGTCCGAGCAGTACTTC.

This chain uses TRBV2 with TRBJ2-2; no clear D. The CDR3 covers 13 residues. Germline CDR1 is SNHLY and CDR2 is FYNNEI. Trimming shortened V by 8 bases and J by 7 bases, and 14 bases separated the two germline ends. CDR3 nucleotide sequence: TGTGCCAGCCGGCCTCAAAATGGCGGGGAGCTGTTTTTT. Encoded protein: CASRPQNGGELFF.

V gene TRBV27 combines with J gene TRBJ1-2; D might be TRBD1 (6 bases). Germline CDR1 is MNHEY and CDR2 is SMNVEV (reference sequence). This CDR3 contains 13 residues. V was pared by 5 bases and J by 2 bases, with 9 bases between. The CDR3 is CASSRDKNYGYTF. CDR3 sequence (DNA): TGTGCCAGCAGTAGGGACAAAAACTATGGCTACACCTTC.

The chain couples TRBV6-4 to TRBJ1-4; D is perhaps TRBD1 (6 bases). Trimming removed 11 bases from V and 7 bases from J, with 20 bases in between. Germline V gene lookup returns CDR1 MRHNA and CDR2 SNTAGT. This CDR3 comprises 14 residues. In DNA, the CDR3 is TGTGCCCCCAGTGACCGGACAGTTTCTGAAAAACTGTTTTTT. Translated: CAPSDRTVSEKLFF.

V and J are TRBV7-2 and TRBJ2-3; D may be TRBD1 or TRBD2 (5 bases each). The CDR3 contains 16 residues. Germline V gene data show CDR1 as SGHTA and CDR2 as FQGNSA. Trimming removed 4 bases from V and 0 bases from J, with 14 bases in between. The CDR3 is CASSSGGSVSTDTQYF. The CDR3 DNA is TGTGCCAGCAGCTCTGGGGGATCCGTCAGCACAGATACGCAGTATTTT.

The V call is TRBV28, the J call TRBJ1-5; TRBD1 matches at 7 bases. The V gene's germline CDR1 is MDHEN and CDR2 SYDVKM. J was trimmed by 6 bases and V by 5 bases; bases with no gene match: 10. The CDR3 extends over 15 amino acids. The chain's CDR3 is CASSIGQAFGQPQHF. CDR3 in DNA: TGTGCCAGCAGTATCGGACAGGCATTTGGTCAGCCCCAGCATTTT.

The chain is built from TRBV7-3 and TRBJ2-5; D gene unclear. The CDR3 covers 13 residues. CDR1 is SGHTA and CDR2 is FQGTGA in the germline V gene. Trimming left V 2 bases short and J 7 bases short, with 11 bases between. The DNA of the CDR3 is TGTGCCAGCAGCTTATGGCTAGATGCGACCCAGTACTTC. Protein sequence: CASSLWLDATQYF. Full variable domain (remainder filled in from reference TRBV7-3 and TRBJ2-5): GAGVSQTPSNKVTEKGKYVELRCDPISGHTALYWYRQSLGQGPEFLIYFQGTGAADDSGLPNDRFFAVRPEGSVSTLKIQRTERGDSAVYLCASSLWLDATQYFGPGTRLLVL.

The rearrangement joins TRBV4-1 to TRBJ2-3; the match to TRBD2 covers 9 bases. Per the germline V gene, CDR1 is MGHRA and CDR2 is YSYEKL. The CDR3 has 16 amino acids. Trimming took 3 bases from V and 6 from J; bases not matched to a gene: 10. Here the CDR3 reads CASSQIAGVNRDTQYF. Written as DNA, the CDR3 is TGCGCCAGCAGCCAGATAGCGGGAGTCAACAGGGATACGCAGTATTTT.

V gene TRBV5-1 combines with J gene TRBJ2-3; no firm D call. Germline V gene data show CDR1 as SGHRS and CDR2 as YFSETQ. With 5 bases removed from V and 4 bases from J, the gap between germline ends came to 11 bases. The CDR3 has 13 residues. CDR3: CASRPRGPDTQYF. The CDR3 DNA follows: TGCGCCAGCAGGCCTCGAGGCCCAGATACGCAGTATTTT.

V is TRBV12-5 and J is TRBJ2-7; D is unclear. Germline loops: CDR1 LGHNT, CDR2 FRNRAP. The CDR3 runs 17 residues. Trimming cost V 6 bases and J 3 bases, with 24 bases left between them. CDR3 sequence (DNA): TGTGCTAGTGGCTTGTCGATCGGGCGCGAAATTTACTACGAGCAGTACTTC. As protein: CASGLSIGREIYYEQYF.